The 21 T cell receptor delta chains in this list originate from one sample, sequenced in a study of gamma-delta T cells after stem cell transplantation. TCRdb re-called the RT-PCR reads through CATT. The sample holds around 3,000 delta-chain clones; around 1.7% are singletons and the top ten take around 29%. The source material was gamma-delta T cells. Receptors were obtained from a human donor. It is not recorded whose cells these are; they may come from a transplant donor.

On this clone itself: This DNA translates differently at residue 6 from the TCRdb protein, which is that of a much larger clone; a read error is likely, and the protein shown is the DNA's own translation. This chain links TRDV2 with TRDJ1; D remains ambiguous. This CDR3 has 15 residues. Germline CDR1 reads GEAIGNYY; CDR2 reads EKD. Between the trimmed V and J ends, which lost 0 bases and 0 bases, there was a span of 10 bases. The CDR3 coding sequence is TGTGCCTGTGACACCGCGGGGTTCAACACCGATAAACTCATCTTT. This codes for CACDTAGFNTDKLIF.

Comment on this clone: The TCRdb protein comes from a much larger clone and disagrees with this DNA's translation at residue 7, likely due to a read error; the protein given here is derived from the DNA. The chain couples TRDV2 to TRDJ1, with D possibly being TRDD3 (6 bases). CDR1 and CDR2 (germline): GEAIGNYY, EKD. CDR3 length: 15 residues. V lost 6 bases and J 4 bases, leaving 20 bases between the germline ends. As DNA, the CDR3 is TGTGCCTGTCTTCTACTGAGGGATAAGGGCGATAAACTCATCTTT. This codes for CACLLLRDKGDKLIF.

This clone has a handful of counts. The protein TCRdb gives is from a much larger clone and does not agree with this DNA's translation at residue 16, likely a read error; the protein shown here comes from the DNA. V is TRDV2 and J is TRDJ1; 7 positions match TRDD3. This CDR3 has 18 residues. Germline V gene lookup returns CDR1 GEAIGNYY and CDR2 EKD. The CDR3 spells CACDTIDRWGTRTDKPIF. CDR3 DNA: TGTGCCTGTGACACCATAGACCGTTGGGGGACCCGCACCGATAAACCCATCTTT.

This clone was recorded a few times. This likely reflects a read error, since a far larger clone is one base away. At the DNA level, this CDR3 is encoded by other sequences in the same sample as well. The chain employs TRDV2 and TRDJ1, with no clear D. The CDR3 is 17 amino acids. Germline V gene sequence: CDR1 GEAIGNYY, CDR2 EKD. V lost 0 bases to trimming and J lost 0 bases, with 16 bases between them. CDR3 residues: CACDTLGDRDYTDKLIF. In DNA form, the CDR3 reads TGTGCCTGTGACACCCTCGGAGATAGGGACTACACCGATAAACTCATCTTT.

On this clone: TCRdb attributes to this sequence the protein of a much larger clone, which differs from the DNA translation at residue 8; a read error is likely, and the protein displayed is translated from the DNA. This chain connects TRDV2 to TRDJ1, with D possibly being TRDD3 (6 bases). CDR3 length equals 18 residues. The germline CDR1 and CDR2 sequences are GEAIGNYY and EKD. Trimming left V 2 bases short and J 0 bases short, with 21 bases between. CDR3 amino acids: CACDSVLRDKGDTDKLIF. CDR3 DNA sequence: TGTGCCTGTGACAGTGTACTGAGGGATAAGGGGGACACCGATAAACTCATCTTT.

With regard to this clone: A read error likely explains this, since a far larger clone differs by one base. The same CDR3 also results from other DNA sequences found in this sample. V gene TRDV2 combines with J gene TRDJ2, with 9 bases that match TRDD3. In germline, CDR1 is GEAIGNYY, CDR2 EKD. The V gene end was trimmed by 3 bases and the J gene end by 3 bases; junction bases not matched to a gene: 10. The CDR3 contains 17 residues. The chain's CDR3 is CACDSLGDKALTAQLFF. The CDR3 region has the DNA TGTGCCTGTGACTCCTTGGGGGATAAGGCTCTGACAGCACAACTCTTCTTT.

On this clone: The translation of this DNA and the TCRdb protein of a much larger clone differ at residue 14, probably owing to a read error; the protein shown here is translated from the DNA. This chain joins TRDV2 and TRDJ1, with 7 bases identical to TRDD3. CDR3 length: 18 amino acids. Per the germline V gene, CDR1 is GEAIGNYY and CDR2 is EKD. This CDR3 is CACEPLTLLGIHTGKLIF. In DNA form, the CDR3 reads TGTGCCTGTGAACCTCTAACCTTACTGGGGATCCACACCGGTAAACTCATCTTT.

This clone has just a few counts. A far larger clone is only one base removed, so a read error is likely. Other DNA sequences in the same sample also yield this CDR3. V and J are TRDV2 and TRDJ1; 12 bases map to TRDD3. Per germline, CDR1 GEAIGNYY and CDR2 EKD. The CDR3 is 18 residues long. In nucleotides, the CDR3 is TGCGCCTGTGACCCCGCTGGGGGATACGGGACAAGGACCGATAAACTCATCTTT. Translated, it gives CACDPAGGYGTRTDKLIF.

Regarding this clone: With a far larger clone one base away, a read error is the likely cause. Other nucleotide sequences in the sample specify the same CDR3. CDR3 sequence (DNA): TGTGCCTGCGACACCCTCGGGGATAGGGACTACACCGATAAACTCATCTTT. The encoded protein is CACDTLGDRDYTDKLIF. This rearrangement joins TRDV2 to TRDJ1, with 7 bases aligning to TRDD3. Germline values: CDR1 GEAIGNYY, CDR2 EKD. The CDR3 length is 17 residues.

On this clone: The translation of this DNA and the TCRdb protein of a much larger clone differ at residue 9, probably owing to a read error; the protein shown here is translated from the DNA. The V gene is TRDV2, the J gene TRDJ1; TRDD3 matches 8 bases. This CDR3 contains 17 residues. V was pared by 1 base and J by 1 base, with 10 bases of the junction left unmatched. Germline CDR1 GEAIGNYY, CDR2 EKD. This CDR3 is CACDTVGDVRSTDKLIF. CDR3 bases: TGTGCCTGTGACACAGTGGGGGATGTAAGGTCCACCGATAAACTCATCTTT.

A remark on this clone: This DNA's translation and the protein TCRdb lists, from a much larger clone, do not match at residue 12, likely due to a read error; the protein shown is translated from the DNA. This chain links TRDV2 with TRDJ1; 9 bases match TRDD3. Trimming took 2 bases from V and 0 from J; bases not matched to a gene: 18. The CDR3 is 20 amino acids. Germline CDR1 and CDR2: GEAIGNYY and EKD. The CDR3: CACDINTGGPWDIYTDKLIF. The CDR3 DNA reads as TGTGCCTGTGACATCAATACTGGGGGACCCTGGGACATATACACCGATAAACTCATCTTT.

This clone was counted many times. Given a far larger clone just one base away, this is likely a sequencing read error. The DNA for the CDR3 is TGTGCCTGTGACACCGCTGAGTGGGGACCAACTTACACCGATAAACTCATCTTT. It specifies CACDTAEWGPTYTDKLIF. The rearrangement uses TRDV2 and TRDJ1, with a weak D call TRDD3 (5 bases). The V end lost 0 bases, the J end lost 0 bases, and 19 bases lay between the germline ends. This CDR3 has 18 residues. CDR1 is GEAIGNYY, CDR2 EKD, per germline.

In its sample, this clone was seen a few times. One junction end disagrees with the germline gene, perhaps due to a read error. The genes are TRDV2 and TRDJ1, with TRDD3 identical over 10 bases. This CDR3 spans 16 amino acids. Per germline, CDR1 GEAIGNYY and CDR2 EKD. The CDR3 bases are TGTGCCCGTGACACCGTACTGGGGGATTCCACCGATAAACTCATCTTT. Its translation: CARDTVLGDSTDKLIF.

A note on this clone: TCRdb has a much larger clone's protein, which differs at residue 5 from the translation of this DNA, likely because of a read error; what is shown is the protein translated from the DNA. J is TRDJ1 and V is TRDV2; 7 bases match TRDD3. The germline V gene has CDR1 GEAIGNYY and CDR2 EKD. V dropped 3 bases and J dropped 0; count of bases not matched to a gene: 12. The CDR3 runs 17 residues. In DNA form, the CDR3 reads TGTGCCTGTGACGCTCTCGTTGGGGGACAATACACCGATAAACTCATCTTT. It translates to CACDALVGGQYTDKLIF.

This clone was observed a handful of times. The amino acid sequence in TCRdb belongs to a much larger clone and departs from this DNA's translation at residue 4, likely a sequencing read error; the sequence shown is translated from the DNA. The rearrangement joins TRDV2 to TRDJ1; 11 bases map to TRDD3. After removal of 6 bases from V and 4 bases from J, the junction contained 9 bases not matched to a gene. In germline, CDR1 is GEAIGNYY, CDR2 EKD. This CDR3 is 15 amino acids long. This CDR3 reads CACFLLGDKGDKLIF. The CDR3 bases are TGTGCCTGTTTTCTACTGGGGGATAAGGGCGATAAACTCATCTTT.

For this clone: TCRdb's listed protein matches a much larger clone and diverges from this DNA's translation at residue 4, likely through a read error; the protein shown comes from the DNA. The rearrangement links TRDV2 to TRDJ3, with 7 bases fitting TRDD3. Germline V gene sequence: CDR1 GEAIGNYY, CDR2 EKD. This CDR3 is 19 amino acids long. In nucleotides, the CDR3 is TGTGCCTGTAACACCGCTGGGGGCCTAAGCTCCTGGGACACCCGACAGATGTTTTTC. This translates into CACNTAGGLSSWDTRQMFF.

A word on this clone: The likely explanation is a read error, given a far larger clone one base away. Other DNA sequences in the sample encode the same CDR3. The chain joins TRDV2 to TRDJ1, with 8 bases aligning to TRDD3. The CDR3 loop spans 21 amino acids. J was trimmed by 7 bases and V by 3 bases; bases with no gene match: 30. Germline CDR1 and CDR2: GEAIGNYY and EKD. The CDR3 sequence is CACDASFATGGYAYPGGKLIF. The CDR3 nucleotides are TGTGCCTGTGACGCCAGTTTCGCTACTGGGGGGTACGCGTATCCGGGCGGTAAACTCATCTTT.

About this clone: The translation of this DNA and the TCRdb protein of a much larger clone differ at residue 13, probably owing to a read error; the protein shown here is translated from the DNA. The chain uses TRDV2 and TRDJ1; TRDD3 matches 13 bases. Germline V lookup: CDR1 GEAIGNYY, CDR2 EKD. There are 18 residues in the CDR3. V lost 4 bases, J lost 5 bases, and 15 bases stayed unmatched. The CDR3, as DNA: TGTGCCTGTGATCAGGTAACTGGGGGATACGCGACCGCTGATAAACTCATCTTT. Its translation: CACDQVTGGYATADKLIF.

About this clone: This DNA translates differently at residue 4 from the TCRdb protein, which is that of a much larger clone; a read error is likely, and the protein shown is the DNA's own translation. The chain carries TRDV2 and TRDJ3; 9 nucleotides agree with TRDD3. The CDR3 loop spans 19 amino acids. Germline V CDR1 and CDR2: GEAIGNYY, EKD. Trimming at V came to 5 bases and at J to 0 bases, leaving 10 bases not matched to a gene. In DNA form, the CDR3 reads TGTGCCTGTGGCACGGTACTGGGGGAAAGCTCCTGGGACACCCGACAGATGTTTTTC. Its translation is CACGTVLGESSWDTRQMFF.

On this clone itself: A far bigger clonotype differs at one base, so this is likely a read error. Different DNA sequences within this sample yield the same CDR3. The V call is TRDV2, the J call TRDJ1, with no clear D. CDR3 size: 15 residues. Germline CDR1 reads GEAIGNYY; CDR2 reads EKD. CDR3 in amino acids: CACDTLVVNTDKLIF. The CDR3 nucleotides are TGTGCCTGTGACACGTTGGTGGTTAACACTGATAAACTCATCTTT.

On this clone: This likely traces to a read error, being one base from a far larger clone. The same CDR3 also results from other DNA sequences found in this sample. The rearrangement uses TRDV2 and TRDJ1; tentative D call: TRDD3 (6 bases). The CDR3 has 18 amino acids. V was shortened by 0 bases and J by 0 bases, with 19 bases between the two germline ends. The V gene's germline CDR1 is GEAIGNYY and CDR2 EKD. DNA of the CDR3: TGTGCCTGTGACACCGTACTGGGTGACCCGACATACACCGATAAACTCATCTTT. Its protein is CACDTVLGDPTYTDKLIF.